Below, 25 T cell receptor beta chains from the same sample are listed, as sequenced in a study of CD8 T cells in ankylosing spondylitis. TCRdb fed the 5' RACE reads into MiXCR, producing one record per CDR3 protein. The sample carries about 140,000 distinct CDR3 sequences, 7.5% to 9.5% recorded once. The sample was synovial fluid, either unsorted or a sorted T cell fraction (not recorded which). These receptor sequences come from a male donor with ankylosing spondylitis.

There are many counts of this clonotype. The chain uses TRBV6-1 and TRBJ2-2, with TRBD1 as a possible D gene (6 bases). The CDR3 length is 13 residues. CDR1 is MNHNS, CDR2 SASEGT, per germline. Trimming left V 9 bases short and J 2 bases short, with 10 bases between. The CDR3 region is CASYRDNTGELFF. The CDR3 coding sequence is TGTGCCAGTTACAGGGATAACACCGGGGAGCTGTTTTTT.

This clonotype came up many times. Written as DNA, the CDR3 is TGTGCCAGCAGTCGACAGGGTCGAGACACTGAAGCTTTCTTT. This translates into CASSRQGRDTEAFF. The chain carries TRBV6-1 and TRBJ1-1; 7 bases map to TRBD1. CDR1 and CDR2 (germline): MNHNS, SASEGT. The CDR3 sequence is 14 residues long. J was trimmed by 3 bases and V by 5 bases; bases with no gene match: 6.

This clonotype was detected ten times or more. V and J are TRBV20-1 and TRBJ2-1, with TRBD1 as a possible D gene (5 bases). The CDR3 length is 15 residues. The germline CDR1 and CDR2 sequences are DFQATT and SNEGSKA (reference sequence). The V gene lost 0 bases and the J gene lost 9 bases, with 18 bases spanning the gap. CDR3 nucleotides: TGCAGTGCTAGAGATTTTAGGGCCCGGACAATTGAGCAGTTCTTC. This codes for CSARDFRARTIEQFF.

This clonotype was seen many times. The chain combines TRBV6-5 with TRBJ2-1; D is perhaps TRBD1 (6 bases). The CDR3 has 15 amino acids. Germline loops: CDR1 MNHEY, CDR2 SVGAGI. Trimming took 0 bases from V and 1 from J, leaving 7 bases between them. CDR3 region: CASSYSGASYNEQFF. CDR3 bases: TGTGCCAGCAGTTACTCGGGGGCTTCCTACAATGAGCAGTTCTTC.

The genes are TRBV2 and TRBJ2-7, with a possible D match to TRBD1 (5 bases). The CDR3 spans 14 residues. Germline values: CDR1 SNHLY, CDR2 FYNNEI. V was shortened by 5 bases and J by 0 bases, with 11 bases between the two germline ends. As DNA, the CDR3 is TGTGCCAGCAGTTACAACAGGTTCTCCTACGAGCAGTACTTC. It translates to CASSYNRFSYEQYF. The variable domain in full, completed from reference TRBV2 and TRBJ2-7, reads EPEVTQTPSHQVTQMGQEVILRCVPISNHLYFYWYRQILGQKVEFLVSFYNNEISEKSEIFDDQFSVERPDGSNFTLKIRSTKLEDSAMYFCASSYNRFSYEQYFGPGTRLTVT.

This clonotype was detected ten times or more. The chain joins TRBV3-1 to TRBJ2-1; no firm D call. V was clipped by 4 bases and J by 8 bases, with 9 bases between them. CDR3 length: 12 amino acids. Germline CDR1 reads LGHDT; CDR2 reads YNNKEL (reference sequence). The CDR3 DNA is TGTGCCAGCAGCCTCCCGGGTTATGAGCAGTTCTTC. This codes for CASSLPGYEQFF.

CDR3 loop: CSVGVEGLPEFWVHTQYF. The CDR3 bases are TGCAGCGTTGGGGTGGAGGGACTACCCGAGTTTTGGGTTCATACGCAGTATTTT. The chain links TRBV29-1 to TRBJ2-3; 7 bases map to TRBD2. CDR3 length equals 18 residues. Per germline, CDR1 SQVTM and CDR2 ANQGSEA. The V gene end was trimmed by 4 bases and the J gene end by 7 bases; junction bases not matched to a gene: 23.

This clonotype was seen repeatedly, ten times or more. V and J are TRBV5-1 and TRBJ2-1; the D gene could be TRBD1 or TRBD2 (5 bases each). The germline V and J ends were trimmed by 0 bases and 6 bases, with 7 bases remaining between them. Germline loops: CDR1 SGHRS, CDR2 YFSETQ. The CDR3 spans 13 residues. In DNA form, the CDR3 reads TGCGCCAGCAGCTTGGGGGACGTCAATGAGCAGTTCTTC. Its protein is CASSLGDVNEQFF. The full variable domain, in which reference TRBV5-1 and TRBJ2-1 provide the parts outside the CDR3, is KAGVTQTPRYLIKTRGQQVTLSCSPISGHRSVSWYQQTPGQGLQFLFEYFSETQRNKGNFPGRFSGRQFSNSRSEMNVSTLELGDSALYLCASSLGDVNEQFFGPGTRLTVL.

The rearrangement links TRBV19 to TRBJ2-1; 8 nucleotides line up with TRBD2. The junction had 3 bases not matched to a gene; V was cut back by 3 bases and J by 5 bases. Germline V gives CDR1 LNHDA, CDR2 SQIVND (reference sequence). There are 14 residues in the CDR3. The CDR3: CASSMGLVDNEQFF. In nucleotides, the CDR3 is TGTGCCAGTAGTATGGGACTAGTGGACAATGAGCAGTTCTTC. The full variable domain, its missing parts supplied by reference TRBV19 and TRBJ2-1, is DGGITQSPKYLFRKEGQNVTLSCEQNLNHDAMYWYRQDPGQGLRLIYYSQIVNDFQKGDIAEGYSVSREKKESFPLTVTSAQKNPTAFYLCASSMGLVDNEQFFGPGTRLTVL.

This clonotype was counted a few times. This chain connects TRBV20-1 to TRBJ2-7; D might be TRBD1 (5 bases). Germline lookup yields CDR1 DFQATT and CDR2 SNEGSKA (reference sequence). V lost 6 bases, J lost 1 base, and 16 bases lay in between. The CDR3 is 14 residues long. The CDR3 protein is CSAPRGFSSYEQYF. The CDR3 DNA sequence: TGCAGTGCCCCTAGGGGTTTTAGTTCCTACGAGCAGTACTTC.

There are many counts of this clonotype. This rearrangement joins TRBV4-3 to TRBJ2-7, with 7 bases lining up with TRBD1. CDR3 size: 14 residues. Germline V lookup: CDR1 LGHNA, CDR2 YSLEER. J lost 5 bases, V lost 4 bases, and 8 bases had no gene match. The CDR3 region is CASSRPGQRDEQYF. DNA for the CDR3: TGCGCCAGCAGCCGCCCGGGACAGAGAGACGAGCAGTACTTC.

This clonotype was seen ten or more times. This chain links TRBV6-5 with TRBJ2-7; 13 bases map to TRBD2. The V gene's germline CDR1 is MNHEY and CDR2 SVGAGI. This CDR3 is built from 15 residues. V dropped 7 bases and J dropped 0; count of bases not matched to a gene: 3. The CDR3 is CASTWTSGSSYEQYF. As DNA, the CDR3 is TGTGCCAGCACTTGGACTAGCGGGAGCTCCTACGAGCAGTACTTC.

The rearrangement links TRBV9 to TRBJ2-1; D is undetermined. This CDR3 is built from 16 residues. The germline gives CDR1 SGDLS, CDR2 YYNGEE. V was cut by 4 bases and J by 0 bases, with 14 bases left in between. The CDR3 sequence is CASSSRLSSSYNEQFF. CDR3 bases: TGTGCCAGCAGCTCTCGACTGTCTAGCTCCTACAATGAGCAGTTCTTC.

In nucleotides, the CDR3 is TGTGCCAGTAGGACTAATGCCGGGACAGGGAATGAAAAACTGTTTTTT. It encodes CASRTNAGTGNEKLFF. V usage is TRBV19 and J usage is TRBJ1-4; 9 nucleotides match TRBD1. After removal of 6 bases from V and 5 bases from J, the junction contained 10 bases not matched to a gene. The germline CDR1 and CDR2 sequences are LNHDA and SQIVND (reference sequence). The CDR3 sequence is 16 residues long.

This clonotype was seen repeatedly, ten times or more. The chain combines TRBV7-2 with TRBJ1-5; perhaps TRBD1 as D (5 bases). The V gene's germline CDR1 is SGHTA and CDR2 FQGNSA. V was cut by 2 bases and J by 7 bases, with 12 bases left in between. The CDR3 sequence is 14 residues long. This CDR3 reads CASSLRRGPQPQHF. In DNA, the CDR3 is TGTGCCAGCAGCTTAAGGCGGGGCCCCCAGCCCCAGCATTTT.

This clonotype was detected only a few times. The chain employs TRBV2 and TRBJ2-3; D remains unclear. Germline V gene data show CDR1 as SNHLY and CDR2 as FYNNEI. Trimming left V 7 bases short and J 0 bases short, with 11 bases between. The CDR3 is made up of 14 amino acids. As DNA, the CDR3 is TGTGCCAGCATCCCGACAACAAGCACAGATACGCAGTATTTT. This encodes CASIPTTSTDTQYF. Combining the CDR3 with reference TRBV2 and TRBJ2-3 gives the whole variable domain EPEVTQTPSHQVTQMGQEVILRCVPISNHLYFYWYRQILGQKVEFLVSFYNNEISEKSEIFDDQFSVERPDGSNFTLKIRSTKLEDSAMYFCASIPTTSTDTQYFGPGTRLTVL.

This clonotype showed up just a few times. The chain links TRBV2 to TRBJ2-5, with D unresolved. Germline V gene data show CDR1 as SNHLY and CDR2 as FYNNEI. The V end was cut by 7 bases, the J end by 7 bases, with 16 bases between. The CDR3 covers 13 residues. The CDR3 region has the DNA TGTGCCAGCATCCGAGAATCCCATGGGACCCAGTACTTC. Its protein is CASIRESHGTQYF.

This clonotype was seen more than once but under ten times. This chain uses TRBV7-2 with TRBJ2-7; D not resolved. Germline values: CDR1 SGHTA, CDR2 FQGNSA. The CDR3 is 12 amino acids. V lost 3 bases and J lost 3, with 6 bases in between. CDR3 sequence reads: CASSFSRYEQYF. The CDR3 bases are TGTGCCAGCAGCTTTAGTCGCTACGAGCAGTACTTC.

This clonotype was observed a few times. The chain links TRBV11-2 to TRBJ2-5; D perhaps matches TRBD2 (5 bases). The germline CDR1 and CDR2 sequences are SGHAT and FQNNGV. The CDR3 totals 14 residues. The V gene lost 1 base and the J gene lost 5 bases, with 11 bases spanning the gap. DNA for the CDR3: TGTGCCAGCAGCTTAGGGTGGCAGCGGGAGACCCAGTACTTC. Its translation is CASSLGWQRETQYF.

This clonotype showed up just a few times. The J gene is TRBJ2-7, the V gene TRBV7-9; no clear D gene. CDR3 length: 12 residues. CDR1 and CDR2 from the germline V gene are SEHNR and FQNEAQ (reference sequence). For the CDR3, the DNA is TGTGTCGGCAGCCTGCTGGGGTACGAGCAGTACTTC. Translating it yields CVGSLLGYEQYF.

This clonotype was seen repeatedly, ten times or more. The J gene is TRBJ1-3, the V gene TRBV5-1; D gene ambiguous. The germline CDR1 and CDR2 sequences are SGHRS and YFSETQ. The CDR3 consists of 16 residues. V gave up 0 bases and J gave up 4 bases, with 14 bases separating them. The CDR3 DNA is TGCGCCAGCAGCTTGGTCAACTTGGCATCCGGAAACACCATATATTTT. Its translation is CASSLVNLASGNTIYF. The entire variable domain, with the rest obtained from reference TRBV5-1 and TRBJ1-3, is as follows: KAGVTQTPRYLIKTRGQQVTLSCSPISGHRSVSWYQQTPGQGLQFLFEYFSETQRNKGNFPGRFSGRQFSNSRSEMNVSTLELGDSALYLCASSLVNLASGNTIYFGEGSWLTVV.

This clonotype came up many times. V usage is TRBV18 and J usage is TRBJ1-3, with D possibly matching TRBD1 (6 bases). This CDR3 has 16 amino acids. Germline V CDR1 and CDR2: KGHSH, LQKENI. V shed 6 bases and J shed 4 bases, with 19 bases lying between them. CDR3 in amino acids: CASSPEGDYYGNTIYF. In DNA form, the CDR3 reads TGTGCCAGCTCCCCAGAGGGGGACTACTACGGAAACACCATATATTTT.

The chain employs TRBV29-1 and TRBJ1-2; D is unresolved. The CDR3 totals 12 residues. Deletions cut 7 bases from V and 3 bases from J, with 12 bases between. The V gene's germline CDR1 is SQVTM and CDR2 ANQGSEA. CDR3 in DNA: TGCAGCGGATTAAGGTCTGACTATGGCTACACCTTC. This gives the protein CSGLRSDYGYTF.

There are many counts of this clonotype. V is TRBV12-3 or TRBV12-4 and J is TRBJ1-5; no clear D gene. V lost 6 bases and J 3 bases, leaving 15 bases between the germline ends. CDR3 length: 15 residues. For the CDR3, the DNA is TGTGCCAGCAGCCCCCATAGCCAGGCCAATCAGCCCCAGCATTTT. Protein: CASSPHSQANQPQHF.

The chain has TRBV9 and TRBJ2-7, with D maybe TRBD1 (6 bases). Trimming removed 2 bases at V and 2 bases at J, with 14 bases between. Per germline, CDR1 SGDLS and CDR2 YYNGEE. CDR3 size: 15 residues. DNA of the CDR3: TGTGCCAGCAGCGTCTCCAAGGACAGTCCCTACGAGCAGTACTTC. It translates to CASSVSKDSPYEQYF.